These 12 T cell receptor beta chains originate from one sample sequenced in a study of post-analysis software for immune sequencing data (dated by TCRdb to between 2015 and 2016). The investigation overall reported the following: Patients showed significantly higher frequencies than controls for roughly 5 TRBV segments, among them TRBV5-6, TRBV5-1 and TRBV20-1.

The library was made by PCR. The sequencing machine was an Illumina HiSeq 2500. To reduce PCR and sequencing biases, unique molecular identifiers were incorporated into the TCR beta cDNA libraries. TCRdb's own reprocessing of the public reads used fastp at Q25 and MiXCR and kept productive beta chains. CDR3 protein duplicates are merged, each entry listing the most common genes and DNA. This sample gives a few hundred thousand distinct CDR3 sequences in total; less than 40% of them show up just once. Approximately 7.1% of the sample goes to the ten largest clones. For these TCRs, the target antigens are not known. Source material: blood. Every receptor here comes from a girl aged 2 to 9 with multiple sclerosis.

This clonotype was observed a handful of times. The rearrangement uses TRBV7-6 and TRBJ1-4; the D is unclear. Germline V gives CDR1 SGHVS, CDR2 FNYEAQ. This CDR3 has 16 residues. V was shortened by 4 bases and J by 0 bases, with 12 bases between the two germline ends. The CDR3 region is CASSSIRGATNEKLFF. The CDR3 DNA is TGTGCCAGCAGCTCCATTCGTGGAGCAACTAATGAAAAACTGTTTTTT. Full variable domain (outside the CDR3, taken from reference TRBV7-6 and TRBJ1-4): GAGVSQSPRYKVTKRGQDVALRCDPISGHVSLYWYRQALGQGPEFLTYFNYEAQQDKSGLPNDRFSAERPEGSISTLTIQRTEQRDSAMYRCASSSIRGATNEKLFFGSGTQLSVL.

This clonotype was counted only a few times. J is TRBJ2-5 and V is TRBV20-1; D gene ambiguous. Trimming stripped 0 bases from V and 3 bases from J, with 8 bases between. The CDR3 is 13 residues long. Per germline, CDR1 DFQATT and CDR2 SNEGSKA (reference sequence). Here the CDR3 DNA reads TGCAGTGCTAGAGAAGCCAGGAAAGAGACCCAGTACTTC. Translated: CSAREARKETQYF.

The V gene is TRBV28, the J gene TRBJ1-5; 9 nucleotides align to TRBD1. The CDR3 contains 15 residues. Germline V lookup: CDR1 MDHEN, CDR2 SYDVKM. Trimming took 5 bases from V and 4 from J; bases not matched to a gene: 6. CDR3 nucleotides: TGTGCCAGCAGTCCGATCGGACAGGGGAATCAGCCCCAGCATTTT. Translated, it gives CASSPIGQGNQPQHF.

This clonotype was seen a few times. V usage is TRBV28 and J usage is TRBJ2-7; tentatively, D is TRBD2 (6 bases). Germline V CDR1 and CDR2: MDHEN, SYDVKM. The CDR3 has 15 amino acids. Trimming stripped 7 bases from V and 2 bases from J, with 18 bases between. The CDR3 bases are TGTGCCAGCATCGATTCCCCCGGGAGAACCTACGAGCAGTACTTC. Translated, it gives CASIDSPGRTYEQYF.

The V and J genes are TRBV5-1 and TRBJ2-7, with D tentatively TRBD1 (6 bases). The J call may not be correct, given that the DNA end is closer to TRBJ2-5. From germline, CDR1 is SGHRS and CDR2 YFSETQ. CDR3 length: 13 residues. The CDR3 DNA reads as TGCGCCAGCAGCACACAGGGATGGGGGACCCAGTACTTC. Translated: CASSTQGWGTQYF.

This clonotype was detected a few times. The chain is built from TRBV29-1 and TRBJ1-2; D possibly corresponds to TRBD1 (5 bases). The V and J ends lost 6 bases and 6 bases respectively, with 17 bases between them. Germline CDR1 is SQVTM and CDR2 is ANQGSEA. The CDR3 extends over 13 amino acids. In DNA form, the CDR3 reads TGCAGCGTCCAGGGCCCTCTAGGGGATGGCTACACCTTC. This translates into CSVQGPLGDGYTF.

The chain is built from TRBV20-1 and TRBJ2-7, with 7 nucleotides matching TRBD1. The CDR3 sequence is 17 residues long. V was pared by 0 bases and J by 5 bases, with 16 bases of the junction left unmatched. The germline V gene has CDR1 DFQATT and CDR2 SNEGSKA (reference sequence). Here the CDR3 reads CSARDYQTGPQVDEQYF. CDR3 bases: TGCAGTGCTAGAGATTATCAGACAGGGCCGCAAGTAGACGAGCAGTACTTC.

This clonotype was seen just once. The gene calls are TRBV20-1 and TRBJ1-1; D is ambiguous. The CDR3 sequence is 11 residues long. Trimming removed 3 bases from V and 3 bases from J, with 5 bases in between. Germline lookup yields CDR1 DFQATT and CDR2 SNEGSKA (reference sequence). CDR3 in amino acids: CSASGYTEAFF. The CDR3 DNA is TGCAGTGCTAGCGGATACACTGAAGCTTTCTTT.

By share of the sample, this clonotype is medium-sized (0.01 to 0.1%). The chain has TRBV6-5 and TRBJ2-7; perhaps TRBD1 as D (5 bases). V lost 2 bases to trimming and J lost 8 bases, with 13 bases between them. The CDR3 length is 13 residues. Germline CDR1 reads MNHEY; CDR2 reads SVGAGI. The CDR3 region has the DNA TGTGCCAGCAGTTACGATAGGGGTGTCCAGCAGTACTTC. It codes for CASSYDRGVQQYF.

The chain recombines TRBV18 with TRBJ2-4; D is uncertain. Gene TRBJ2-7 matches the end of the DNA better, so the J call may be wrong. CDR3 length equals 15 residues. Looked up from germline, CDR1 is KGHSH and CDR2 is LQKENI. CDR3 sequence: CASSPRTAETYEQYF. In DNA form, the CDR3 reads TGTGCCAGCTCACCTAGGACGGCTGAAACCTACGAGCAGTACTTC.

This chain connects TRBV10-3 to TRBJ2-6; D uncertain. The CDR3 runs 17 residues. V was clipped by 0 bases and J by 0 bases, with 9 bases between them. From germline, CDR1 is ENHRY and CDR2 SYGVKD. The CDR3: CAISESITGSGANVLTF. The CDR3 DNA reads as TGTGCCATCAGTGAGTCGATTACGGGCTCTGGGGCCAACGTCCTGACTTTC.

The gene calls are TRBV4-2 and TRBJ1-2; D unclear. V shed 2 bases and J shed 4 bases, with 11 bases lying between them. The length of the CDR3 is 14 residues. Germline loops: CDR1 LGHNA, CDR2 YNFKEQ. The CDR3 DNA reads as TGTGCCAGCAGCCAAAGGACTGACTCCTATGGCTACACCTTC. Translating it yields CASSQRTDSYGYTF.